Listed here are 23 T cell receptor beta chains from one sample, sequenced in a study of cytomegalovirus exposure and HLA in healthy donors. Produced via immunoSEQ multiplex PCR; TCRdb's table is partial and in-frame only. The sample records over 200,000 clones, around 89% being singletons. The sequencing input was PBMCs. These receptors were collected from a woman between 18 and 29 years old in good health and CMV-seronegative.

The chain has TRBV5-6 and TRBJ1-2; 9 nucleotides line up with TRBD1. CDR3 length: 16 residues. V lost 5 bases and J lost 5; bases outside the gene matches: 13. Looked up from germline, CDR1 is SGHDT and CDR2 is YYEEEE. CDR3 coding DNA: TGTGCCAGCAGTTACGCGTCCGGGACAGGGTTTTATGGCTACACCTTC. Residues: CASSYASGTGFYGYTF.

The J gene is TRBJ2-2, the V gene TRBV30; D is unclear. Germline loops: CDR1 GTSNPN, CDR2 SVGIG (reference sequence). This CDR3 has 17 residues. Trimming pared 2 bases from V and 4 bases from J, leaving 20 bases between. The CDR3 DNA sequence: TGTGCCTGGAGTCATGAGTCGGGTGTAGACTTCACCGGGGAGCTGTTTTTT. This translates into CAWSHESGVDFTGELFF.

The chain carries TRBV28 and TRBJ2-2, with D hard to call. This CDR3 has 15 residues. Germline loops: CDR1 MDHEN, CDR2 SYDVKM. V lost 7 bases and J 3 bases, leaving 15 bases between the germline ends. CDR3 in DNA: TGTGCCAGCACCACCTCGGGTTGGGACACCGGGGAGCTGTTTTTT. This codes for CASTTSGWDTGELFF.

This chain joins TRBV2 and TRBJ2-7; 12 bases are a match to TRBD2. The CDR3 runs 14 residues. V was pared by 3 bases and J by 6 bases, with 3 bases of the junction left unmatched. Germline CDR1 SNHLY, CDR2 FYNNEI. The CDR3 region is CASSETSGGIEQYF. For the CDR3, the DNA is TGTGCCAGCAGTGAGACTAGCGGGGGAATCGAGCAGTACTTC.

This chain uses TRBV5-1 with TRBJ1-4; D may be TRBD1 (6 bases). This CDR3 has 14 amino acids. Germline CDR1 reads SGHRS; CDR2 reads YFSETQ. V was trimmed by 0 bases and J by 5 bases, leaving 8 bases between them. The CDR3 spells CASSLAGVNEKLFF. As DNA, the CDR3 is TGCGCCAGCAGCTTGGCAGGGGTCAATGAAAAACTGTTTTTT.

This chain links TRBV5-4 with TRBJ2-1, with 7 bases identical to TRBD1. The junction had 4 bases not matched to a gene; V was cut back by 4 bases and J by 9 bases. Germline assignment: CDR1 SGHNT and CDR2 YYREEE (reference sequence). The CDR3 runs to 12 residues. The CDR3 sequence: CASSATGSEQFF. Here the CDR3 DNA reads TGTGCCAGCAGCGCGACAGGGTCTGAGCAGTTCTTC.

The chain recombines TRBV15 with TRBJ2-5; D may be TRBD1 (6 bases). Germline V gives CDR1 LNHNV, CDR2 YYDKDF (reference sequence). The CDR3 length is 12 residues. Between the trimmed V and J ends, which lost 6 bases and 2 bases, there was a span of 7 bases. The chain's CDR3 is CATSDRQETQYF. The CDR3 DNA reads TGTGCCACCAGTGACAGGCAAGAGACCCAGTACTTC.

The V and J genes are TRBV29-1 and TRBJ2-1; 10 bases match TRBD2. This CDR3 has 14 amino acids. J lost 8 bases, V lost 6 bases, and 10 bases had no gene match. Germline V gene sequence: CDR1 SQVTM, CDR2 ANQGSEA. In DNA form, the CDR3 reads TGCAGCGTGTCAGTAGCGGGGGGTGAGGATGAGCAGTTCTTC. It translates to CSVSVAGGEDEQFF.

The chain recombines TRBV27 with TRBJ2-5, with 7 positions matching TRBD2. J gave up 2 bases and V 3 bases, and 3 bases lay outside the gene matches. CDR1 is MNHEY, CDR2 SMNVEV, per germline (reference sequence). CDR3 length: 14 residues. CDR3: CASSFGGGQETQYF. As DNA, the CDR3 is TGTGCCAGCAGTTTTGGGGGGGGTCAAGAGACCCAGTACTTC.

The rearrangement uses TRBV7-9 and TRBJ1-1, with a tentative D call TRBD1 (6 bases). V was trimmed by 2 bases and J by 1 base, leaving 8 bases between them. CDR3 length equals 14 residues. Germline-derived CDR1 and CDR2 are SEHNR and FQNEAQ (reference sequence). CDR3 DNA: TGTGCCAGCAGCTTACAGGGGAGGAACACTGAAGCTTTCTTT. It encodes CASSLQGRNTEAFF.

The chain has TRBV10-2 and TRBJ1-3; 8 nucleotides align to TRBD1. The V segment lost 7 bases and the J segment 8 bases; nucleotides outside the gene matches: 7. There are 13 residues in the CDR3. CDR1 WSHSY and CDR2 SAAADI come from the germline V gene. CDR3 nucleotides: TGCGCCAGCACCGGGACAGGCGGTCACACCATATATTTT. It encodes CASTGTGGHTIYF.

This clone was observed once. V gene TRBV9 combines with J gene TRBJ2-1; 12 positions match TRBD1. Germline-derived CDR1 and CDR2 are SGDLS and YYNGEE. V dropped 3 bases and J dropped 8; count of bases not matched to a gene: 6. This CDR3 has 15 residues. CDR3 residues: CASSGRDRGHDEQFF. The CDR3 region has the DNA TGTGCCAGCAGCGGCCGGGACAGGGGGCATGATGAGCAGTTCTTC.

The V and J genes are TRBV5-4 and TRBJ2-2, with 8 bases fitting TRBD1. The germline V gene has CDR1 SGHNT and CDR2 YYREEE (reference sequence). This CDR3 contains 17 residues. The V segment lost 2 bases and the J segment 4 bases; nucleotides outside the gene matches: 10. The CDR3, as DNA: TGTGCCAGCAGCTTAGACAGGGGCCTCGTTACCACCGGGGAGCTGTTTTTT. It encodes CASSLDRGLVTTGELFF.

The J gene is TRBJ2-3, the V gene TRBV7-9, with TRBD2 matching over 7 bases. The CDR3 totals 16 residues. The germline CDR1 and CDR2 sequences are SEHNR and FQNEAQ (reference sequence). After removal of 5 bases from V and 4 bases from J, the junction contained 12 bases not matched to a gene. CDR3 sequence: CASSKEGLAVPDTQYF. CDR3 sequence (DNA): TGTGCCAGCAGCAAAGAGGGGCTAGCGGTCCCAGATACGCAGTATTTT. Variable domain in full (rest from reference TRBV7-9 and TRBJ2-3): DTGVSQNPRHKITKRGQNVTFRCDPISEHNRLYWYRQTLGQGPEFLTYFQNEAQLEKSRLLSDRFSAERPKGSFSTLEIQRTEQGDSAMYLCASSKEGLAVPDTQYFGPGTRLTVL.

The chain is built from TRBV6-5 and TRBJ2-5, with D unclear. The CDR3 has 12 amino acids. The germline V gene has CDR1 MNHEY and CDR2 SVGAGI. V gave up 5 bases and J gave up 3 bases, with 7 bases separating them. CDR3 DNA: TGTGCCAGCAGTCGCGCCAAAGAGACCCAGTACTTC. Translated, it gives CASSRAKETQYF.

CDR3 sequence (DNA): TGTGCCAGCAGCTTAGGTCGGACACTAAGCTATGGCTACACCTTC. As protein: CASSLGRTLSYGYTF. This chain connects TRBV7-9 to TRBJ1-2; weak D call: TRBD1 (5 bases). This CDR3 has 15 amino acids. The germline V gene has CDR1 SEHNR and CDR2 FQNEAQ (reference sequence). The V end was cut by 1 base, the J end by 4 bases, with 13 bases between.

This sequence joins TRBV28 and TRBJ1-3; 9 bases match TRBD1. The CDR3 length is 14 residues. Germline CDR1 is MDHEN and CDR2 is SYDVKM. The junction had 2 bases not matched to a gene; V was cut back by 6 bases and J by 2 bases. CDR3 nucleotides: TGTGCCAGCAGCACAGGGGGCGCTGGAAACACCATATATTTT. This sequence encodes CASSTGGAGNTIYF. The whole variable domain, filled in from reference TRBV28 and TRBJ1-3, reads DVKVTQSSRYLVKRTGEKVFLECVQDMDHENMFWYRQDPGLGLRLIYFSYDVKMKEKGDIPEGYSVSREKKERFSLILESASTNQTSMYLCASSTGGAGNTIYFGEGSWLTVV.

J is TRBJ2-3 and V is TRBV5-6; TRBD1 matches at 11 bases. CDR3 length: 15 residues. Germline-derived CDR1 and CDR2 are SGHDT and YYEEEE. With V trimmed by 6 bases and J by 3 bases, 6 bases remained unmatched. CDR3 region: CASTADRGLTDTQYF. Written as DNA, the CDR3 is TGTGCCAGCACCGCGGACAGGGGGCTGACAGATACGCAGTATTTT.

The chain links TRBV27 to TRBJ1-1, with 8 bases identical to TRBD1. Germline-derived CDR1 and CDR2 are MNHEY and SMNVEV (reference sequence). The CDR3 runs to 14 residues. The ends lost 5 bases at V and 5 bases at J; junction bases unmatched: 7. CDR3 sequence (DNA): TGTGCCAGCAGTCGAGGACAGGGAATAACTGAAGCTTTCTTT. This codes for CASSRGQGITEAFF.

This sequence joins TRBV30 and TRBJ2-1; TRBD2 aligns across 7 bases. This CDR3 is 13 amino acids long. Germline V gene sequence: CDR1 GTSNPN, CDR2 SVGIG (reference sequence). V dropped 1 base and J dropped 8; count of bases not matched to a gene: 5. The CDR3 loop reads CAWSGRLADEQFF. CDR3 in DNA: TGTGCCTGGAGTGGGAGACTAGCCGATGAGCAGTTCTTC.

Only one count was recorded for this clone. This rearrangement joins TRBV6-1 to TRBJ2-1; 7 bases fit TRBD2. V was pared by 2 bases and J by 5 bases, with 9 bases of the junction left unmatched. Germline-derived CDR1 and CDR2 are MNHNS and SASEGT. The CDR3 is 16 residues long. The CDR3 spells CASSESLTGGHNEQFF. In nucleotides, the CDR3 is TGTGCCAGCAGTGAATCTTTAACGGGGGGTCACAATGAGCAGTTCTTC.

The chain couples TRBV5-4 to TRBJ1-4; TRBD1 might be the D (5 bases). The V and J ends lost 4 bases and 5 bases respectively, with 18 bases between them. The germline gives CDR1 SGHNT, CDR2 YYREEE (reference sequence). The CDR3 has 16 amino acids. This chain's CDR3 is CASSGGLREGNEKLFF. DNA for the CDR3: TGTGCCAGCAGCGGTGGTCTTCGGGAGGGGAATGAAAAACTGTTTTTT.

The CDR3 DNA reads TGTGCCAGCAGTTTTGGACAGACTAGCAATCAGCCCCAGCATTTT. As protein: CASSFGQTSNQPQHF. This sequence joins TRBV2 and TRBJ1-5; D might be TRBD1 (6 bases). The CDR3 consists of 15 residues. Per germline, CDR1 SNHLY and CDR2 FYNNEI. Trimming cost V 5 bases and J 0 bases, with 11 bases left between them.